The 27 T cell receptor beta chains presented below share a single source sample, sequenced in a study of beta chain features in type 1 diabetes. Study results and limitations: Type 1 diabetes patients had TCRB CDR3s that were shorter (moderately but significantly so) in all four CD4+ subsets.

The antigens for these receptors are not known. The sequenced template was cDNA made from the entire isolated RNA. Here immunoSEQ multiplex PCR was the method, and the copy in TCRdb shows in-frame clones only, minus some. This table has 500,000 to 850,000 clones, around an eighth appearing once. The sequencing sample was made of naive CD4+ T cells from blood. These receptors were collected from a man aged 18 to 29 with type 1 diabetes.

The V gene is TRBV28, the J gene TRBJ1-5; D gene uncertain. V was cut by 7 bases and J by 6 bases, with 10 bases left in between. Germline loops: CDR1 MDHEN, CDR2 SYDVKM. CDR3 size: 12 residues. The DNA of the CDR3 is TGTGCCAGCATCGGGGTTCTTCAGCCCCAGCATTTT. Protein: CASIGVLQPQHF. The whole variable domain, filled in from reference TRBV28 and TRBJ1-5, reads DVKVTQSSRYLVKRTGEKVFLECVQDMDHENMFWYRQDPGLGLRLIYFSYDVKMKEKGDIPEGYSVSREKKERFSLILESASTNQTSMYLCASIGVLQPQHFGDGTRLSIL.

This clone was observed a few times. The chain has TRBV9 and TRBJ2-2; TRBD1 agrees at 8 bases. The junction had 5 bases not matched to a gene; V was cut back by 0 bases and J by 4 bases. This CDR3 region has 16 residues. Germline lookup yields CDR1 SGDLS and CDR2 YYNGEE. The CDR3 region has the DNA TGTGCCAGCAGCGTAGGGACAGGGATAAGCACCGGGGAGCTGTTTTTT. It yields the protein CASSVGTGISTGELFF. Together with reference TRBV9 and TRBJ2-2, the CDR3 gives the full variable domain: DSGVTQTPKHLITATGQRVTLRCSPRSGDLSVYWYQQSLDQGLQFLIQYYNGEERAKGNILERFSAQQFPDLHSELNLSSLELGDSALYFCASSVGTGISTGELFFGEGSRLTVL.

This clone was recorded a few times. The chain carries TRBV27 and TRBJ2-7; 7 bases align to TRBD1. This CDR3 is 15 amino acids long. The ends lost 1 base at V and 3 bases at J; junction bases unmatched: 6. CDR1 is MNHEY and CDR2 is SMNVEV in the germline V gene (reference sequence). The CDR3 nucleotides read TGTGCCAGCAGTTTATTAGGGGGCTCCGGCTACGAGCAGTACTTC. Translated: CASSLLGGSGYEQYF.

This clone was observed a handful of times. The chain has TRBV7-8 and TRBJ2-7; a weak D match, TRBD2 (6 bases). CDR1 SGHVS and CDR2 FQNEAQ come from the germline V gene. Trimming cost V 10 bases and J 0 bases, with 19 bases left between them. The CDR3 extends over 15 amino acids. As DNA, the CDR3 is TGTGCCACCGACACCGGGACTTACGCCTCCTACGAGCAGTACTTC. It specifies CATDTGTYASYEQYF. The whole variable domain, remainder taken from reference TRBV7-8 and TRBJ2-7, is GAGVSQSPRYKVAKRGQDVALRCDPISGHVSLFWYQQALGQGPEFLTYFQNEAQLDKSGLPSDRFFAERPEGSVSTLKIQRTQQEDSAVYLCATDTGTYASYEQYFGPGTRLTVT.

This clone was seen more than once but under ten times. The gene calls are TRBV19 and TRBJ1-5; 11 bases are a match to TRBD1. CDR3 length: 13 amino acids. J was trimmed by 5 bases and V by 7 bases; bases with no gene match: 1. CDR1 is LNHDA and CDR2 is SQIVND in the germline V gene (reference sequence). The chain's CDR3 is CASKDRGHQPQHF. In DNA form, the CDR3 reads TGTGCCAGTAAGGACAGGGGGCATCAGCCCCAGCATTTT.

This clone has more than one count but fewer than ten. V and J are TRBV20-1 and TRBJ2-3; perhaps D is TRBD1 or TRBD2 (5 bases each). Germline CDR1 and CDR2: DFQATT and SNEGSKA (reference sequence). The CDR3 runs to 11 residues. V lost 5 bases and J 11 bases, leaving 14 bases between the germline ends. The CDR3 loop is CSAYRGDGQYF. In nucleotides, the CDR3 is TGCAGTGCTTACCGTGGGGACGGGCAGTATTTT.

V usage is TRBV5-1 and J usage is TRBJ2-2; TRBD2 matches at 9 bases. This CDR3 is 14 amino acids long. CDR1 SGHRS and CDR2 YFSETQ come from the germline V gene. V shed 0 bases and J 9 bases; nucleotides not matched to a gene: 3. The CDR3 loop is CASSLELAGRELFF. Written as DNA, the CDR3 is TGCGCCAGCAGCTTGGAGCTAGCGGGAAGGGAGCTGTTTTTT.

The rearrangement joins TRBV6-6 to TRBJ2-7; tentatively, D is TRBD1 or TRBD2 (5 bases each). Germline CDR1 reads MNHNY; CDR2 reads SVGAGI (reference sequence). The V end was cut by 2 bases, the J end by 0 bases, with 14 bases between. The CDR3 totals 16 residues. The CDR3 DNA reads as TGTGCCAGCAGTTACGGGCTAGCTGACAGCTCCTACGAGCAGTACTTC. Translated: CASSYGLADSSYEQYF.

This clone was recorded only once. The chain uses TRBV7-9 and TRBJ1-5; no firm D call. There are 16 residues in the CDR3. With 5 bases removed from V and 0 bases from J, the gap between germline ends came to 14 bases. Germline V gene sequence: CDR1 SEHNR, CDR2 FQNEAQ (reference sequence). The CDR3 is CASSPSYRASNQPQHF. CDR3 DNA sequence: TGTGCCAGCAGCCCTAGCTACAGAGCTAGCAATCAGCCCCAGCATTTT.

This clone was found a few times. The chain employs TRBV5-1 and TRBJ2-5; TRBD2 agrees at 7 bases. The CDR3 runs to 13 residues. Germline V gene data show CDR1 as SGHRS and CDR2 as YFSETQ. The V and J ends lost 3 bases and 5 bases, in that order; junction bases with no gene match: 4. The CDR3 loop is CASSYSGGETQYF. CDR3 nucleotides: TGCGCCAGCAGCTACTCGGGGGGTGAGACCCAGTACTTC.

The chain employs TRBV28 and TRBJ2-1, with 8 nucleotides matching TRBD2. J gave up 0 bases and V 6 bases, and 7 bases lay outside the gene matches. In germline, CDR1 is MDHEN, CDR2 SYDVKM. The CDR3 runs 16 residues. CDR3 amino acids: CASSPLAGSSYNEQFF. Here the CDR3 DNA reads TGTGCCAGCAGCCCCTTAGCGGGGAGCTCCTACAATGAGCAGTTCTTC.

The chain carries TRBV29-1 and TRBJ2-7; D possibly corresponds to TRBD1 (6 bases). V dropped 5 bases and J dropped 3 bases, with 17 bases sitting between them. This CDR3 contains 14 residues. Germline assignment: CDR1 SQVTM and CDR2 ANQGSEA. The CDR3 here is CSVKGRGSGYEQYF. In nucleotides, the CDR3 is TGCAGCGTTAAAGGCAGGGGCAGTGGCTACGAGCAGTACTTC.

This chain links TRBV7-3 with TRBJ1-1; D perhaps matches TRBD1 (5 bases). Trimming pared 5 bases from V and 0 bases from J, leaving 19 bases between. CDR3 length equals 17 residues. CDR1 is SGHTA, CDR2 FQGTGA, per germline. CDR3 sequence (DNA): TGTGCCAGCAGCCCGGGGGGGACCCTCGGTATGAACACTGAAGCTTTCTTT. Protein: CASSPGGTLGMNTEAFF.

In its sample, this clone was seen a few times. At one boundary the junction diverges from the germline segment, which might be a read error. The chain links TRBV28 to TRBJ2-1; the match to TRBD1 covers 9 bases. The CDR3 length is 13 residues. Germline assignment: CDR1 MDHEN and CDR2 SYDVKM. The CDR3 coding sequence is TGTGCCAGCGTACACAGGGGGCAAATTGGCCCTATCTTC. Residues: CASVHRGQIGPIF.

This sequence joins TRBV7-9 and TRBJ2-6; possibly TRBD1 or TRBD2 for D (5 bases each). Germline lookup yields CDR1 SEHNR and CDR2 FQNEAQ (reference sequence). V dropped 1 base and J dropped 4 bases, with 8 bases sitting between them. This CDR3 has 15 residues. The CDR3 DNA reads TGTGCCAGCAGCTTAGAAGGGACCGGGGCCAACGTCCTGACTTTC. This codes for CASSLEGTGANVLTF.

CDR3 nucleotide sequence: TGTGCCAGCAGCTTTAGGCCGGGGGAGACCCAGTACTTC. Its protein is CASSFRPGETQYF. The V gene is TRBV13, the J gene TRBJ2-5, with D perhaps matching TRBD2 (5 bases). V was pared by 3 bases and J by 5 bases, with 10 bases between. The length of the CDR3 is 13 residues. Germline V gene lookup returns CDR1 PRHDT and CDR2 FYEKMQ (reference sequence).

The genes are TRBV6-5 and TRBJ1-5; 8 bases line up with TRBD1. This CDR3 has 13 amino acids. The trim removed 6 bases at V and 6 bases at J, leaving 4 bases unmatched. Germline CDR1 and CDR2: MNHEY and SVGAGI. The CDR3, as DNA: TGTGCCAGCAGCCAGGGGGCAGGTCAGCCCCAGCATTTT. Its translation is CASSQGAGQPQHF.

The CDR3 DNA follows: TGTGCCAGCAGCTTTCGGGAGATCGGGGAGCTGTTTTTT. Its translation: CASSFREIGELFF. The J gene is TRBJ2-2, the V gene TRBV7-2, with a weak D call TRBD2 (6 bases). V was cut by 3 bases and J by 7 bases, with 9 bases left in between. The CDR3 is 13 residues long. Germline V CDR1 and CDR2: SGHTA, FQGNSA. Based on the CDR3 plus reference TRBV7-2 and TRBJ2-2, the full variable domain is GAGVSQSPSNKVTEKGKDVELRCDPISGHTALYWYRQSLGQGLEFLIYFQGNSAPDKSGLPSDRFSAERTGGSVSTLTIQRTQQEDSAVYLCASSFREIGELFFGEGSRLTVL.

CDR3 DNA: TGTGCCAGCAGCTTGATGATCAAGGGGGCTATGTCAGAGACCCAGTACTTC. It codes for CASSLMIKGAMSETQYF. V usage is TRBV5-6 and J usage is TRBJ2-5, with 7 bases aligning to TRBD1. J gave up 4 bases and V 1 base, and 13 bases lay outside the gene matches. The CDR3 consists of 17 residues. The germline CDR1 and CDR2 sequences are SGHDT and YYEEEE.

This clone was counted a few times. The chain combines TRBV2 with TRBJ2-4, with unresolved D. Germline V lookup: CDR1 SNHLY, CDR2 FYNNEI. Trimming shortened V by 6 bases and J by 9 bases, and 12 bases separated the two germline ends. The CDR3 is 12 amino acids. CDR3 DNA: TGTGCCAGCAGCTCAGAGTATAGCATTCAGTACTTC. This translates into CASSSEYSIQYF.

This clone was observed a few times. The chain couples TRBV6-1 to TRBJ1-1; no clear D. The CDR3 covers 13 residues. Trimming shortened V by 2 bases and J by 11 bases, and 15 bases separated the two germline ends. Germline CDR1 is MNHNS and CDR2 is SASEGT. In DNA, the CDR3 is TGTGCCAGCAGTGAACGGACTCCCAACGTGGCTTTCTTT. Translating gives CASSERTPNVAFF.

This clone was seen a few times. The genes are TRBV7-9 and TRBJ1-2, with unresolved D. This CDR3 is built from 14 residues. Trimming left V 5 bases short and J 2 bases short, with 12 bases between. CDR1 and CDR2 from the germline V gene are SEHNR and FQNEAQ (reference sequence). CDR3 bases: TGTGCCAGCAGCCCCCAAGAGTCAAACTATGGCTACACCTTC. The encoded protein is CASSPQESNYGYTF.

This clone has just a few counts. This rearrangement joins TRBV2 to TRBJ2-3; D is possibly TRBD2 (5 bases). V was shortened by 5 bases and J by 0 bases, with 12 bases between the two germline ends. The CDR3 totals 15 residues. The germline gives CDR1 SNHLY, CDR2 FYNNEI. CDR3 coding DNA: TGTGCCAGCAGTTGGACTGAGGCTAGCACAGATACGCAGTATTTT. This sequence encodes CASSWTEASTDTQYF.

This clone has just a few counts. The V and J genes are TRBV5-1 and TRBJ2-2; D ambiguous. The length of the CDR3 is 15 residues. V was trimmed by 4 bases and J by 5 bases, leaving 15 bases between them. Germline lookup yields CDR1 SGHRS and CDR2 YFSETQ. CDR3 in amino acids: CASSQQLTRTGELFF. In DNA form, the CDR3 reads TGCGCCAGCAGCCAACAGCTGACCAGAACCGGGGAGCTGTTTTTT.

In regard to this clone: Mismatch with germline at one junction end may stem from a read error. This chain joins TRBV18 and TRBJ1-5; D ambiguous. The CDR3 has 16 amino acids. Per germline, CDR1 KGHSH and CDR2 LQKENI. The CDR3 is CASSPPNGPRDQPQHF. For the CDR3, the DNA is TGTGCCAGCTCCCCACCCAATGGCCCGAGGGATCAGCCCCAGCATTTT.

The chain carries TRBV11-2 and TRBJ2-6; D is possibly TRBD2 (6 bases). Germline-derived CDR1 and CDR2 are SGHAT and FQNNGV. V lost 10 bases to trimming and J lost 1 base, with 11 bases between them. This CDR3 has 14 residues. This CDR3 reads CATYGGSGANVLTF. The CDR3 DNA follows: TGTGCCACCTACGGGGGTTCTGGGGCCAACGTCCTGACTTTC.

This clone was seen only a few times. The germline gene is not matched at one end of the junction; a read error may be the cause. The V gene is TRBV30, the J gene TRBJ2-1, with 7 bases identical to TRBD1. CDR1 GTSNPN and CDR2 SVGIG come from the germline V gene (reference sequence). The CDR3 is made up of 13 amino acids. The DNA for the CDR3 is TGTGCCTGGAGCTTAGGGGGCTACGATGAGCAGTTCTTC. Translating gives CAWSLGGYDEQFF.